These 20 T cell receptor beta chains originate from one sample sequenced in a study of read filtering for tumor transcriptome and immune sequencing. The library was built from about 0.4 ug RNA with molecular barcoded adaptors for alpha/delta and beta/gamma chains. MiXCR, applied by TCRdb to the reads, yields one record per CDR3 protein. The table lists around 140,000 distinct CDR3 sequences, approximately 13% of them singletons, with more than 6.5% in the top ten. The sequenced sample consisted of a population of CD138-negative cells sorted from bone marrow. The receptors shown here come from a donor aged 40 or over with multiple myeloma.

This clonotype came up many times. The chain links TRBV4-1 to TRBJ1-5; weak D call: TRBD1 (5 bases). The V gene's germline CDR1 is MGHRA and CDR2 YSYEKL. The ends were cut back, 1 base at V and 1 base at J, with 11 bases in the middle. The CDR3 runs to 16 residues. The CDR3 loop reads CASSQVGAGSNQPQHF. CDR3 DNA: TGCGCCAGCAGCCAAGTAGGGGCAGGGAGCAATCAGCCCCAGCATTTT.

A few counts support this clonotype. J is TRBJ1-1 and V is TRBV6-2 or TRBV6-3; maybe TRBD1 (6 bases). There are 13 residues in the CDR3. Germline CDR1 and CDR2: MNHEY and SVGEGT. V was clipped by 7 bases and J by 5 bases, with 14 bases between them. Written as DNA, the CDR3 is TGTGCCAGCATGGGGGGGGCAGGAACTGAAGCTTTCTTT. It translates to CASMGGAGTEAFF.

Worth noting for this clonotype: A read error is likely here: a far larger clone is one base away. In nucleotides, the CDR3 is TGTGTCAGCAGCTCCAGGACAGATGAGCAGTTCTTC. As protein: CVSSSRTDEQFF. This chain links TRBV2 with TRBJ2-1; D is perhaps TRBD1 (6 bases). This CDR3 spans 12 amino acids. From germline, CDR1 is SNHLY and CDR2 FYNNEI. The full variable domain, completed using reference TRBV2 and TRBJ2-1, is EPEVTQTPSHQVTQMGQEVILRCVPISNHLYFYWYRQILGQKVEFLVSFYNNEISEKSEIFDDQFSVERPDGSNFTLKIRSTKLEDSAMYFCVSSSRTDEQFFGPGTRLTVL.

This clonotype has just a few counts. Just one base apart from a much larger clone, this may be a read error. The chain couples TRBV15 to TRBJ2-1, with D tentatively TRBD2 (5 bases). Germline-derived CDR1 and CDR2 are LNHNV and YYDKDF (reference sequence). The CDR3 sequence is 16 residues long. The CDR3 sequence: CATRGGLGSSYNGQFF. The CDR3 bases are TGTGCCACCCGAGGTGGCTTAGGGAGCTCCTACAATGGGCAGTTCTTC.

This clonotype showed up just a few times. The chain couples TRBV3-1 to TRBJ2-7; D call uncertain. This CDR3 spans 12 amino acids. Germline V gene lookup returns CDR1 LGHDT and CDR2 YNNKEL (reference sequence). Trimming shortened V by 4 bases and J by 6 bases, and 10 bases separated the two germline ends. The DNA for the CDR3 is TGTGCCAGCAGCCTAAGGGATGTCGAGCAGTACTTC. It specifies CASSLRDVEQYF.

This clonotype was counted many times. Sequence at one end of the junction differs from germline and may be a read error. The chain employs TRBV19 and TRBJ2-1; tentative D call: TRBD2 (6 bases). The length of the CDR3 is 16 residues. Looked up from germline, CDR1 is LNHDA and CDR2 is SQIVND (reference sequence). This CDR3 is CASSTAGSGWWNEQFF. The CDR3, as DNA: TGTGCGAGTAGTACGGCGGGGAGTGGGTGGTGGAATGAGCAGTTCTTC.

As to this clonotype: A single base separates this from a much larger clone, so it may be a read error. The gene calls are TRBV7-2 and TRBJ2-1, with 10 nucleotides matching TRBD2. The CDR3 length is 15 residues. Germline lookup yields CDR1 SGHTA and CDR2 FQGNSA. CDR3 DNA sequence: TGTGCCAGCAGCTCGGGACTAGCGAATTACAATGAGCAGTCCTTC. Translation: CASSSGLANYNEQSF.

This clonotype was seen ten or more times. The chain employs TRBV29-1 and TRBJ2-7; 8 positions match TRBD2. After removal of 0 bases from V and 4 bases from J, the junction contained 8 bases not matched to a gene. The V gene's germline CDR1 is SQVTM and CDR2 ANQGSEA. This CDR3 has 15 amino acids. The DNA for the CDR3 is TGCAGCGTTGAAGAACCGGACGGGAGGGATTACGAGCAGTACTTC. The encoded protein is CSVEEPDGRDYEQYF.

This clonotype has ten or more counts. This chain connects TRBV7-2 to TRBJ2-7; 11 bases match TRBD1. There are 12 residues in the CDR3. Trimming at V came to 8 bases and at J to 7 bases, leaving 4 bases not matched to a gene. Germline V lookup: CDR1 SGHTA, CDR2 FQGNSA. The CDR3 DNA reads TGTGCCAGCCGGGACAGGGGGGGGGAGCAGTACTTC. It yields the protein CASRDRGGEQYF. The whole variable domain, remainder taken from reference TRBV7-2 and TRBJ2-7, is GAGVSQSPSNKVTEKGKDVELRCDPISGHTALYWYRQSLGQGLEFLIYFQGNSAPDKSGLPSDRFSAERTGGSVSTLTIQRTQQEDSAVYLCASRDRGGEQYFGPGTRLTVT.

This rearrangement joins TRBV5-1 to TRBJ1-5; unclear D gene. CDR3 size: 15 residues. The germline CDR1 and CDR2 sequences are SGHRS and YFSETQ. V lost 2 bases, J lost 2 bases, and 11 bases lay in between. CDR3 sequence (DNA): TGCGCCAGCAGCTTCGGGCCTCCGGGCAATCAGCCCCAGCATTTT. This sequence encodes CASSFGPPGNQPQHF.

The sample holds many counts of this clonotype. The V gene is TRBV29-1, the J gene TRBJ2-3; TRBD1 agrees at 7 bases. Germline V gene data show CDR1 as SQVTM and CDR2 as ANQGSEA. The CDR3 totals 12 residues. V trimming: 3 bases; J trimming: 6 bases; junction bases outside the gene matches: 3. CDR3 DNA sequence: TGCAGCGTTGACACAGGGGACGATACGCAGTATTTT. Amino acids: CSVDTGDDTQYF.

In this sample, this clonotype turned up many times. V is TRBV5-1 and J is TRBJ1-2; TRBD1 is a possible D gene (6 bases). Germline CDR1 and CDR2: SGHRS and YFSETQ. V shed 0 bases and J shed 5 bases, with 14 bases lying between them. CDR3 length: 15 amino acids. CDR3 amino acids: CASSLEVGGAYGYTF. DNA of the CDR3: TGCGCCAGCAGCTTGGAAGTTGGGGGGGCGTATGGCTACACCTTC.

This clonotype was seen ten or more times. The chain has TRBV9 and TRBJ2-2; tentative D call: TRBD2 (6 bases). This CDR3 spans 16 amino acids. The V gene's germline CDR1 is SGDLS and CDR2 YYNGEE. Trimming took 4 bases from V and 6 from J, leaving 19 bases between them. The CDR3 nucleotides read TGTGCCAGCAGCCCATACGGGGTTCCGGGGGCCGGGGAGCTGTTTTTT. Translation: CASSPYGVPGAGELFF.

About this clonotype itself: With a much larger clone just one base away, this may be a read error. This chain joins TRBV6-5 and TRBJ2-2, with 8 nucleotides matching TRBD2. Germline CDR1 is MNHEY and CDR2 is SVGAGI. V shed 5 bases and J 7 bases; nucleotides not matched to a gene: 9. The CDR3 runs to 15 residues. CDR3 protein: CASSSGRRSGGELFF. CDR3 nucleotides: TGTGCCAGCAGTAGCGGGAGACGGAGCGGCGGGGAGCTGTTTTTT.

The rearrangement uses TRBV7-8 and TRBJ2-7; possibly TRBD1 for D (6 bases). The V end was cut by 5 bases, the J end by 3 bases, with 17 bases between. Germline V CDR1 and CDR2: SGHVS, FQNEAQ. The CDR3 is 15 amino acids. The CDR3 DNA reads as TGTGCCAGCAGCCCAAGCAGGGGTTTTAGCTACGAGCAGTACTTC. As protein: CASSPSRGFSYEQYF.

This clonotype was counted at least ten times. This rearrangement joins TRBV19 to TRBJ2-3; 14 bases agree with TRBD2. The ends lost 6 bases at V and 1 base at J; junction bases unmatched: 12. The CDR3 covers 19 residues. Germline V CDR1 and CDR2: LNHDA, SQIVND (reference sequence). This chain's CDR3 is CASSHSGLAGDVGTDTQYF. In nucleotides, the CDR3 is TGTGCCAGTAGCCATTCGGGACTAGCGGGAGATGTTGGCACAGATACGCAGTATTTT.

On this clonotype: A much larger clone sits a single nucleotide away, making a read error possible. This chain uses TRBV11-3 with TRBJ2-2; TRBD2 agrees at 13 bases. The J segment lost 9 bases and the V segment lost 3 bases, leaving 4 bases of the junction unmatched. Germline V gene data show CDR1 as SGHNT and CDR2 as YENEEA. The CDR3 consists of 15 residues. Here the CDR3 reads CASSFGTSGTRELFF. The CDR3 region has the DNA TGTGCCAGCAGCTTTGGGACTAGCGGGACCAGGGAGCTGTTTTTT.

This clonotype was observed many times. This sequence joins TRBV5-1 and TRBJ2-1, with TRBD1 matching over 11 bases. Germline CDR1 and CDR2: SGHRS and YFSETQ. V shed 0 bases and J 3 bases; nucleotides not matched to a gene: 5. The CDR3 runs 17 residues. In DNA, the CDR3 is TGCGCCAGCAGCTTGGCCGGGACAGGGGGATACTACAATGAGCAGTTCTTC. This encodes CASSLAGTGGYYNEQFF.

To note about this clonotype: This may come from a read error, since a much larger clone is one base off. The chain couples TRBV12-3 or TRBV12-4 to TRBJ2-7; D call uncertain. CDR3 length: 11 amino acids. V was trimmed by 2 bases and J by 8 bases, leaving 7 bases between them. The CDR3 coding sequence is TGTGCCAGCAGTTTAACGGGTAAGCAGTACTTC. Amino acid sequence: CASSLTGKQYF.

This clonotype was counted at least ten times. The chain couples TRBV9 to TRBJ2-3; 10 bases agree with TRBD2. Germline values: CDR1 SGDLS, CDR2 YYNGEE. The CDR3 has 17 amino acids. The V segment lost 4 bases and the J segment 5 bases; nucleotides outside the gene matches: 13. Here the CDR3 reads CASSPFSSGRGGDTQYF. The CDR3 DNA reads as TGTGCCAGCAGCCCCTTTTCTAGCGGGAGAGGGGGAGATACGCAGTATTTT.